Following are 21 T cell receptor beta chains from one sample sequenced in a study of T cell responses to AZD1222 COVID-19 vaccine. The method was immunoSEQ multiplex PCR; TCRdb's version includes in-frame clones alone and lacks a portion of them. The table shows some 67,000 clones, with 80% to 90% occurring only once. Sample: peripheral blood, taken 28 days after the second AZD1222 dose. These TCRs come from an adult who received the AZD1222 COVID-19 vaccine.

For the CDR3, the DNA is TGTGCCAGCAGTGAAGCGCCAGAGTGGACTGAAGCTTTCTTT. Encoded protein: CASSEAPEWTEAFF. The chain has TRBV6-1 and TRBJ1-1, with D unresolved. Germline assignment: CDR1 MNHNS and CDR2 SASEGT. The V end lost 0 bases, the J end lost 5 bases, and 10 bases lay between the germline ends. The CDR3 length is 14 residues.

This clone has a handful of counts. The chain uses TRBV24-1 and TRBJ2-5; D call uncertain. V gave up 6 bases and J gave up 1 base, with 8 bases separating them. Germline CDR1 KGHDR, CDR2 SFDVKD. CDR3 length: 13 residues. CDR3 loop: CATSTATQETQYF. The CDR3 nucleotides are TGTGCCACCAGTACCGCAACCCAAGAGACCCAGTACTTC.

The V call is TRBV7-6, the J call TRBJ2-1; 7 nucleotides align to TRBD2. The length of the CDR3 is 15 residues. From germline, CDR1 is SGHVS and CDR2 FNYEAQ. V shed 5 bases, J shed 4 bases, and the junction held 8 bases outside the gene matches. The CDR3 DNA reads TGTGCCAGCAGCCCCCAGCGGGGAGCTTACAATGAGCAGTTCTTC. It codes for CASSPQRGAYNEQFF. Variable domain in full (rest from reference TRBV7-6 and TRBJ2-1): GAGVSQSPRYKVTKRGQDVALRCDPISGHVSLYWYRQALGQGPEFLTYFNYEAQQDKSGLPNDRFSAERPEGSISTLTIQRTEQRDSAMYRCASSPQRGAYNEQFFGPGTRLTVL.

The chain employs TRBV5-4 and TRBJ2-1; possibly TRBD1 or TRBD2 for D (5 bases each). V dropped 2 bases and J dropped 3 bases, with 12 bases sitting between them. The germline CDR1 and CDR2 sequences are SGHNT and YYREEE (reference sequence). The length of the CDR3 is 15 residues. As DNA, the CDR3 is TGTGCCAGCAGCTTCGGGGCCGGAGGCTACAATGAGCAGTTCTTC. Its protein product is CASSFGAGGYNEQFF.

J is TRBJ1-5 and V is TRBV18; 9 bases fit TRBD1. V lost 2 bases, J lost 9 bases, and 8 bases stayed unmatched. The germline gives CDR1 KGHSH, CDR2 LQKENI. This CDR3 spans 15 amino acids. The CDR3 DNA reads TGTGCCAGCTCACCAGCGGGGACAGGGTATCGGCCCCAGCATTTT. This gives the protein CASSPAGTGYRPQHF.

This clone was counted a single time. The rearrangement joins TRBV4-2 to TRBJ2-3, with 8 bases lining up with TRBD1. V trimming: 4 bases; J trimming: 6 bases; junction bases outside the gene matches: 12. Looked up from germline, CDR1 is LGHNA and CDR2 is YNFKEQ. This CDR3 region has 16 residues. CDR3 sequence (DNA): TGTGCCAGCAGCCCCAGGGGGCCCTCACCTTGGGATACGCAGTATTTT. Its translation is CASSPRGPSPWDTQYF.

The CDR3 loop reads CASSPRYSMGNEQFF. As DNA, the CDR3 is TGTGCCAGCAGCCCACGGTACTCTATGGGGAATGAGCAGTTCTTC. The genes are TRBV7-9 and TRBJ2-1; D gene uncertain. Between the trimmed V and J ends, which lost 5 bases and 7 bases, there was a span of 18 bases. Germline CDR1 SEHNR, CDR2 FQNEAQ (reference sequence). The CDR3 length is 15 residues.

This sequence joins TRBV18 and TRBJ1-3; 7 nucleotides line up with TRBD1. The germline V gene has CDR1 KGHSH and CDR2 LQKENI. Trimming at V came to 2 bases and at J to 0 bases, leaving 7 bases not matched to a gene. The CDR3 loop spans 17 amino acids. The CDR3 region has the DNA TGTGCCAGCTCACCAAGCCTGGACAGGCCCTCTGGAAACACCATATATTTT. This encodes CASSPSLDRPSGNTIYF.

The CDR3 DNA sequence: TGTGCCATCAGTGAGTCGAGGGGGGTCGGTCAGCCCCAGCATTTT. It yields the protein CAISESRGVGQPQHF. The chain joins TRBV10-3 to TRBJ1-5, with TRBD1 as a possible D gene (6 bases). Germline V gives CDR1 ENHRY, CDR2 SYGVKD. The ends were cut back, 0 bases at V and 6 bases at J, with 12 bases in the middle. This CDR3 has 15 amino acids.

This clone has at least ten counts. This rearrangement joins TRBV6-6 to TRBJ1-5; D unclear. The CDR3 runs 15 residues. V gave up 5 bases and J gave up 0 bases, with 11 bases separating them. The V gene's germline CDR1 is MNHNY and CDR2 SVGAGI (reference sequence). The CDR3 is CASSIGRDSNQPQHF. CDR3 DNA sequence: TGTGCCAGCAGTATTGGACGGGATAGCAATCAGCCCCAGCATTTT.

This chain links TRBV6-5 with TRBJ2-7; D unresolved. The CDR3 spans 14 residues. Germline V CDR1 and CDR2: MNHEY, SVGAGI. The V end was cut by 5 bases, the J end by 7 bases, with 18 bases between. As DNA, the CDR3 is TGTGCCAGCAGTAACACCGGAAGGATAGAAGAGCAGTACTTC. Its translation is CASSNTGRIEEQYF.

The chain links TRBV28 to TRBJ1-1; D may be TRBD1 (5 bases). In germline, CDR1 is MDHEN, CDR2 SYDVKM. V was clipped by 2 bases and J by 0 bases, with 10 bases between them. The CDR3 runs 15 residues. The CDR3 DNA follows: TGTGCCAGCAGTTTACCGGGACGGCTGAACACTGAAGCTTTCTTT. Encoded protein: CASSLPGRLNTEAFF.

The table lists this clone with a few counts. CDR3 region: CAMKRGDRSETQYF. As DNA, the CDR3 is TGTGCCATGAAGCGGGGGGACCGTTCAGAGACCCAGTACTTC. The V gene is TRBV10-3, the J gene TRBJ2-5; 9 bases align to TRBD2. The V segment lost 9 bases and the J segment 4 bases; nucleotides outside the gene matches: 9. CDR1 is ENHRY and CDR2 is SYGVKD in the germline V gene. There are 14 residues in the CDR3.

The genes are TRBV5-1 and TRBJ1-2, with a weak D call TRBD1 (6 bases). The V gene lost 0 bases and the J gene lost 2 bases, with 8 bases spanning the gap. This CDR3 is 14 amino acids long. In germline, CDR1 is SGHRS, CDR2 YFSETQ. The CDR3 here is CASSLGGGNYGYTF. CDR3 in DNA: TGCGCCAGCAGCTTGGGAGGGGGGAACTATGGCTACACCTTC.

This chain connects TRBV30 to TRBJ1-6; no reliable D call. The CDR3 consists of 15 residues. V lost 0 bases to trimming and J lost 7 bases, with 13 bases between them. The germline CDR1 and CDR2 sequences are GTSNPN and SVGIG (reference sequence). The CDR3 reads CAWSVPRRVNSPLHF. CDR3 DNA: TGTGCCTGGAGTGTACCCCGGAGGGTAAATTCACCCCTCCACTTT. The full variable domain, rest sourced from reference TRBV30 and TRBJ1-6, is SQTIHQWPATLVQPVGSPLSLECTVEGTSNPNLYWYRQAAGRGLQLLFYSVGIGQISSEVPQNLSASRPQDRQFILSSKKLLLSDSGFYLCAWSVPRRVNSPLHFGNGTRLTVT.

This sequence joins TRBV19 and TRBJ2-5, with 11 bases matching TRBD2. The CDR3 contains 16 residues. V was clipped by 1 base and J by 5 bases; unmatched bases: 6. Germline V gives CDR1 LNHDA, CDR2 SQIVND (reference sequence). The chain's CDR3 is CASSIGVAGGLETQYF. CDR3 sequence (DNA): TGTGCCAGTAGTATAGGGGTAGCGGGGGGGCTGGAGACCCAGTACTTC.

On this clone itself: Compared with germline, one end of the junction differs, possibly owing to a read error. This chain links TRBV7-2 with TRBJ2-7; tentative D call: TRBD2 (5 bases). The CDR3 covers 15 residues. Germline V gene lookup returns CDR1 SGHTA and CDR2 FQGNSA. The CDR3 spells CASNPEAAVPGVAHF. For the CDR3, the DNA is TGTGCCAGCAACCCCGAAGCGGCCGTCCCCGGAGTCGCGCACTTC.

This chain connects TRBV27 to TRBJ1-2, with D uncertain. The CDR3 loop spans 12 amino acids. V gave up 9 bases and J gave up 2 bases, with 10 bases separating them. The germline gives CDR1 MNHEY, CDR2 SMNVEV (reference sequence). CDR3 sequence: CASLDLNYGYTF. DNA for the CDR3: TGTGCCAGTCTGGACCTAAACTATGGCTACACCTTC.

The J gene is TRBJ1-2, the V gene TRBV4-1, with TRBD1 matching 7 bases. There are 15 residues in the CDR3. J lost 7 bases, V lost 4 bases, and 12 bases had no gene match. Germline CDR1 reads MGHRA; CDR2 reads YSYEKL. For the CDR3, the DNA is TGCGCCAGCAGCCCCAGGGGACAGCTACAAGGTGGCTACACCTTC. Its translation is CASSPRGQLQGGYTF.

The genes are TRBV13 and TRBJ2-3; the D call may be TRBD1 or TRBD2 (5 bases each). In germline, CDR1 is PRHDT, CDR2 FYEKMQ (reference sequence). This CDR3 has 15 amino acids. V shed 4 bases and J shed 5 bases, with 16 bases lying between them. The DNA of the CDR3 is TGTGCCAGCAGCTCTTTGGGGGAGAATAAAGATACGCAGTATTTT. This encodes CASSSLGENKDTQYF. Supplemented by reference TRBV13 and TRBJ2-3, the full variable domain reads AAGVIQSPRHLIKEKRETATLKCYPIPRHDTVYWYQQGPGQDPQFLISFYEKMQSDKGSIPDRFSAQQFSDYHSELNMSSLELGDSALYFCASSSLGENKDTQYFGPGTRLTVL.

This clone was seen at least ten times. The genes are TRBV4-1 and TRBJ2-7, with D possibly matching TRBD1 (5 bases). The germline CDR1 and CDR2 sequences are MGHRA and YSYEKL. Trimming removed 2 bases at V and 5 bases at J, with 31 bases between. This CDR3 comprises 20 residues. CDR3 sequence: CASSQPSLSRVRAGIDEQYF. CDR3 nucleotides: TGCGCCAGCAGCCAACCCTCCTTGTCCCGAGTACGGGCAGGGATCGACGAGCAGTACTTC.